This T cell receptor (beta chain) was captured by sequencing in a study of blood T cell repertoires in COVID-19. Study context: Acute and convalescent COVID-19 samples came from the United States, Italy and Spain. Sources were T cells, B-cell-depleted T cells, or PBMCs; the material itself was cDNA or gDNA.

Original analysis: Reference gene primer amplification gave nucleated cell count estimates. Measured with immunoSEQ multiplex PCR; TCRdb has only the in-frame clones, and not every one. V and J calls and clone size are as listed in that table; D and trimming were resolved from the DNA. The sample contains 200,000 to 250,000 clones, approximately 80% of which appear only once. Germline values: CDR1 SGHRS, CDR2 YFSETQ. This CDR3 region has 14 residues. Germline trimming cut 5 bases from V and 9 bases from J; bases unmatched to any gene: 9. Participants were aged about 18 to 100 years from approximately 25 US areas.

The sequence was collected from a woman aged 45-65 years with acute COVID-19. The V gene is TRBV5-1, the J gene TRBJ2-1; 9 nucleotides match TRBD2. Sample: PBMCs or T cells enriched from blood (not recorded which). In DNA form, the CDR3 reads TGCGCCAGCAGTAGCGGGAGTGGAGGCGGTGAGCAGTTCTTC. Its protein is CASSSGSGGGEQFF.